Presented here are 2 T cell receptor beta chains from one specimen sequenced in a study of OX40 agonist ivuxolimab in advanced cancers. TCRdb's table, derived via immunoSEQ multiplex PCR, lists solely in-frame clones and lacks some. The table shows 60,000 to 65,000 clones, with 84% occurring only once. Sequencing used CD4+ or CD8+ T cells sorted from blood, obtained in a trial of the OX40 agonist ivuxolimab. The receptors derive from an adult with an advanced solid tumor such as melanoma, head and neck, liver or kidney cancer.

The chain combines TRBV19 with TRBJ2-5, with 9 bases matching TRBD1. Germline V gene lookup returns CDR1 LNHDA and CDR2 SQIVND (reference sequence). The CDR3 is 14 amino acids. V was clipped by 6 bases and J by 5 bases; unmatched bases: 7. CDR3 in amino acids: CASRLRDRVETQYF. The CDR3 coding sequence is TGTGCCAGTAGGCTCCGGGACAGGGTGGAGACCCAGTACTTC.

This chain connects TRBV6-4 to TRBJ2-3; D remains unclear. Trimming took 5 bases from V and 8 from J, leaving 11 bases between them. CDR3 length: 12 amino acids. Germline V gene data show CDR1 as MRHNA and CDR2 as SNTAGT. The CDR3 nucleotides read TGTGCCAGCAGTAAAGAAGGCAGTACGCAGTATTTT. It specifies CASSKEGSTQYF.